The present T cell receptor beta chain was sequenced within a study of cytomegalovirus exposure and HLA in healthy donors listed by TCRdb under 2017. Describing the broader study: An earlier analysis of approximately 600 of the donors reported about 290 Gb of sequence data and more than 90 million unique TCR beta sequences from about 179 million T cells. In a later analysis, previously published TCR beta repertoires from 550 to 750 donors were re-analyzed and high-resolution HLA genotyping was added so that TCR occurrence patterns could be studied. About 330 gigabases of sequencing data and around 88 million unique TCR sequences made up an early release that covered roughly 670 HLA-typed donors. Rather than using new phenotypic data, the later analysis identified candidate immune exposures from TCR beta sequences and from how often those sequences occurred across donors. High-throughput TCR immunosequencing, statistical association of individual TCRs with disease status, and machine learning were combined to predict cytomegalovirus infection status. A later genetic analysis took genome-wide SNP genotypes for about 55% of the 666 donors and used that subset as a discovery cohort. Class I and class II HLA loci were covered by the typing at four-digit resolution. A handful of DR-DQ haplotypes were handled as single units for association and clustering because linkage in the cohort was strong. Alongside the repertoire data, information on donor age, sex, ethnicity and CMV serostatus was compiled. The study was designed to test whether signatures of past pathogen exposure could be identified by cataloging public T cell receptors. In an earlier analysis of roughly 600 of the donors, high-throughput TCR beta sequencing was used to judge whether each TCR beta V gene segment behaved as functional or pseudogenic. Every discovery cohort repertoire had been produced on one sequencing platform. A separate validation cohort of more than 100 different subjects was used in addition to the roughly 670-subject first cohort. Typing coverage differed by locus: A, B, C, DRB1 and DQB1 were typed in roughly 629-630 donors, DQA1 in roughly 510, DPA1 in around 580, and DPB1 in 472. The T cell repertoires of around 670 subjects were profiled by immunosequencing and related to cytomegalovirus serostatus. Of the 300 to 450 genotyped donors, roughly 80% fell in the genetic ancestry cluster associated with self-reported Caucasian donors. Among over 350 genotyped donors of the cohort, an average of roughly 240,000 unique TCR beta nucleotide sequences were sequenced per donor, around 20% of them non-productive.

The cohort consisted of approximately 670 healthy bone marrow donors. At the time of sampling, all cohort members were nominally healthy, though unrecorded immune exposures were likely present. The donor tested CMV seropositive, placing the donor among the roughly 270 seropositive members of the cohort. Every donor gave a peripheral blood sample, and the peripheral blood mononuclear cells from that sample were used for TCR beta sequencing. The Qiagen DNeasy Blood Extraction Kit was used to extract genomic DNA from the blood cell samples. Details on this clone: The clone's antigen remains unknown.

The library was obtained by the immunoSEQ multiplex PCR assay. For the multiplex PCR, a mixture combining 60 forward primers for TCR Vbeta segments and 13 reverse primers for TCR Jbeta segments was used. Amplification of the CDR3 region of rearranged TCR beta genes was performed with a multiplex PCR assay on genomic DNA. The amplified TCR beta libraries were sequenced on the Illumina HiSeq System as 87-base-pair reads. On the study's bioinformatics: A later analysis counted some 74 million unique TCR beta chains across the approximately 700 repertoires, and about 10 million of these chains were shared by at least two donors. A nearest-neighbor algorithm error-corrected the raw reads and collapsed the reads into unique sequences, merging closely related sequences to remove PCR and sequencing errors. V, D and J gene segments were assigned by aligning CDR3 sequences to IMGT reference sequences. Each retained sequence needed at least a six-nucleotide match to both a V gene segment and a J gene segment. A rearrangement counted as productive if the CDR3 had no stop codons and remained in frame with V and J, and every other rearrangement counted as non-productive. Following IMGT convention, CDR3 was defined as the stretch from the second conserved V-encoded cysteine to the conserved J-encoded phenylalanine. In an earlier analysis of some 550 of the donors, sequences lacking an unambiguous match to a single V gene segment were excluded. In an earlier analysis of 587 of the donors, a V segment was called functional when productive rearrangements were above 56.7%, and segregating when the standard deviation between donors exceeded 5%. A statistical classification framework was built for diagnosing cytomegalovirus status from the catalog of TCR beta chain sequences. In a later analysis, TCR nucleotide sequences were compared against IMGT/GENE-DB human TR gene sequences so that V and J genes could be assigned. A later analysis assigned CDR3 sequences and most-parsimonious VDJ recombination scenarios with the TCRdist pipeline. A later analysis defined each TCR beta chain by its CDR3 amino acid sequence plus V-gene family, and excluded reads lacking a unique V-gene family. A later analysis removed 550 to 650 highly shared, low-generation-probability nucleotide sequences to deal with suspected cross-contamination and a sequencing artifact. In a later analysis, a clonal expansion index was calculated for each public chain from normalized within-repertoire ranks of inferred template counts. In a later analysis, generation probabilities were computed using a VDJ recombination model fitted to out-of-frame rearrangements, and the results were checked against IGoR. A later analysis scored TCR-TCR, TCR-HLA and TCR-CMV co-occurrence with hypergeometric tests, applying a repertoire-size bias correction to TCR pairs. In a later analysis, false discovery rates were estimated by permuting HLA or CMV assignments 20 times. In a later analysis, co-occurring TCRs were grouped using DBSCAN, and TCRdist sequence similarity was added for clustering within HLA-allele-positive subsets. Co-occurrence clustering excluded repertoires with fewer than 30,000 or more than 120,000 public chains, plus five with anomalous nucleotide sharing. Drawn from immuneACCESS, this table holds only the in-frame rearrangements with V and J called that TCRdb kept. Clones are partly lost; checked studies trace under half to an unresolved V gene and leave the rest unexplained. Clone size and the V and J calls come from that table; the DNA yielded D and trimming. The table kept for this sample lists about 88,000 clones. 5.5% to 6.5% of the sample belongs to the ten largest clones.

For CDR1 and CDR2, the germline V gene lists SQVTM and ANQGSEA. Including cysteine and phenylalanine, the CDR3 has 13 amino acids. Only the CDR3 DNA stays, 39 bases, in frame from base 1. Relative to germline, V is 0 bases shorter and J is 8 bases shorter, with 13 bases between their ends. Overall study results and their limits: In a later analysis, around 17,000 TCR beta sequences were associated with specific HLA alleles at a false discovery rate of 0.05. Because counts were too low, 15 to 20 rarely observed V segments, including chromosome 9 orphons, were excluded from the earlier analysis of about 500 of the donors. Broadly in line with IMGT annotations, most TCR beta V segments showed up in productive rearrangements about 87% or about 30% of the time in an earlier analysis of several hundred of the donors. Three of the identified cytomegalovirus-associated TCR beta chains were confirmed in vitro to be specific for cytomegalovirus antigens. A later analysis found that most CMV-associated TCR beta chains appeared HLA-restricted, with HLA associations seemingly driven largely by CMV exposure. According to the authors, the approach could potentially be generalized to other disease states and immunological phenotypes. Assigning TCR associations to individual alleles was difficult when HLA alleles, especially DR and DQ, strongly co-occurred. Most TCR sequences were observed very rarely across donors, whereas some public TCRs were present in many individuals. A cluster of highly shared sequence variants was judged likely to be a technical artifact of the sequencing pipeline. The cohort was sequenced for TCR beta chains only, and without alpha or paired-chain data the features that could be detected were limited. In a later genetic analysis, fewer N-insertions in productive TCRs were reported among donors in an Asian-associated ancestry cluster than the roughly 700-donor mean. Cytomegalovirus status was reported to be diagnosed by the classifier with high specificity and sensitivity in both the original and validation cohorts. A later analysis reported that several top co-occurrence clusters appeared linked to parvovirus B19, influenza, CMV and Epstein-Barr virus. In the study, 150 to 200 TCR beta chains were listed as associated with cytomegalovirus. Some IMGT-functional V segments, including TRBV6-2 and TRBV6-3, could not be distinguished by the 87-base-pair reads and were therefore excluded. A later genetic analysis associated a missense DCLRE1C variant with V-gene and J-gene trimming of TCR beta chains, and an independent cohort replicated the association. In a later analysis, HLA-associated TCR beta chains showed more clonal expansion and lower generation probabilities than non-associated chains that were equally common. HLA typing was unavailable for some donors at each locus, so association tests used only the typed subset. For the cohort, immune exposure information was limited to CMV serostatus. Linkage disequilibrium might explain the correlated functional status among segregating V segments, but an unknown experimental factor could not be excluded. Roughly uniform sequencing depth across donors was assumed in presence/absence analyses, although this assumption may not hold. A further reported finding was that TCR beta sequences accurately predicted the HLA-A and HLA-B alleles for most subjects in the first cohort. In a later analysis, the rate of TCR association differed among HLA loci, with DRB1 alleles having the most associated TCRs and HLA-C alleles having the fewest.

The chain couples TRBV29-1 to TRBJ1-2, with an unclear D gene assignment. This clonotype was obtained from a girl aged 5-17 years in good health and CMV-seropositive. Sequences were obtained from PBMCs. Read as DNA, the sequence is TGCAGCGTTGAAGAGCGGGGTTTGATAGGCTACACCTTC. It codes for CSVEERGLIGYTF.